These T cell receptor beta chains were read from a single sample in a study of CD8 T cells in ankylosing spondylitis. TCRdb re-called the 5' RACE reads through MiXCR, storing one row per CDR3 protein. The sample lists about 13,000 distinct CDR3 sequences; approximately 2.5% were seen once. Input material: blood, either unsorted or a sorted T cell fraction (not recorded which). The receptors originated from a male donor with ankylosing spondylitis or in good health (not recorded which). The CDR3 runs from the conserved cysteine through the conserved F or W. D genes are given only for firm matches. Size is stated for part of the rows, as once, few or many counts, or as a class when the clone is expanded.

clone_size,j_call,v_call,d_call,cdr3_nt,cdr3_aa
NA,TRBJ2-6,TRBV9,NA,TGTGCCAGCAGCGTAGCCAGGGGTGCTGGGGCCAACGTCCTGACTTTC,CASSVARGAGANVLTF
many,TRBJ2-3,TRBV9,NA,TGTGCCAGCAGCGAGGACCCCGGCACAGATACGCAGTATTTT,CASSEDPGTDTQYF
many,TRBJ2-7,TRBV9,TRBD1,TGTGCCAGCAGCGACCGGGACAGGGACTACGAGCAGTACTTC,CASSDRDRDYEQYF
many,TRBJ2-1,TRBV9,NA,TGTGCCAGCAGCGTAGGGGGGTCAAAATTCGACAATGAGCAGTTCTTC,CASSVGGSKFDNEQFF
many,TRBJ1-1,TRBV9,NA,TGTGCCAGCAACCCCCAGGGGACTGAAGCTTTCTTT,CASNPQGTEAFF
medium-sized,TRBJ1-1,TRBV9,NA,TGTGCCAGCAGCGCGGACACGGCCATGAACACTGAAGCTTTCTTT,CASSADTAMNTEAFF
many,TRBJ1-1,TRBV9,NA,TGTGCCAGCAGCGTGTTTACAGGGAACACTGAAGCTTTCTTT,CASSVFTGNTEAFF
few,TRBJ2-1,TRBV9,NA,TGTGCCAGCTCAAACTCACCATCCGTTCGGAATGAGCAGTTCTTC,CASSNSPSVRNEQFF
many,TRBJ2-1,TRBV9,TRBD2,TGTGCCAGCAGCGTAAAGCTAGCGGACAATGAGCAGTTCTTC,CASSVKLADNEQFF
many,TRBJ2-6,TRBV9,NA,TGTGCCAGCAGCGTAAGGGACATATACCTCTCTGGGGCCAACGTCCTGACTTTC,CASSVRDIYLSGANVLTF
many,TRBJ2-1,TRBV9,TRBD2,TGTGCCAGCAGCCCTTGGACTAGCAGCGATGAGCAGTTCTTC,CASSPWTSSDEQFF
many,TRBJ2-3,TRBV9,NA,TGTGCCAGCAGCGTAGGGGGATGGACCACAGATACGCAGTATTTT,CASSVGGWTTDTQYF
many,TRBJ2-7,TRBV9,TRBD2,TGTGCCAGCAGCCGGGGACTAGCGGGAGAGTCCGAGCAGTACTTC,CASSRGLAGESEQYF
large,TRBJ1-3,TRBV9,NA,TGTGCCAGCAGTCACGACATGAGCTCTGGAAACACCATATATTTT,CASSHDMSSGNTIYF
many,TRBJ2-2,TRBV9,NA,TGTGCCAGCAGCGTGTGGCAGGGGGGCACCGGGGAGCTGTTTTTT,CASSVWQGGTGELFF
many,TRBJ1-1,TRBV9,NA,TGTGCCAGCAGCGTAGCGGGGAGTGGGGACACTGAAGCTTTCTTT,CASSVAGSGDTEAFF
many,TRBJ1-2,TRBV9,TRBD1,TGTGCCAGCAGCGTAGGACAGGGGACCAACTATGGCTACACCTTC,CASSVGQGTNYGYTF
many,TRBJ1-4,TRBV9,NA,TGTGCCAGCAGCCCAGGACAGACAACTAATGAAAAACTGTTTTTT,CASSPGQTTNEKLFF
many,TRBJ1-6,TRBV9,NA,TGTGCCAGCAGCGTAGAATTACGACAATCATCGCCCCTCCACTTT,CASSVELRQSSPLHF
medium-sized,TRBJ2-7,TRBV9,NA,TGTGCCAGCAGCGCATCCACAGGCAGCTCCTACGAGCAGTACTTC,CASSASTGSSYEQYF
many,TRBJ2-5,TRBV9,TRBD2,TGTGCCAGCAGCGTCGGGAGGGTAGAGACCCAGTACTTC,CASSVGRVETQYF
medium-sized,TRBJ2-2,TRBV9,TRBD2,TGTGCCAGCAGCGTTAGAGAGCGGGGGACCGGGGAGCTGTTTTTT,CASSVRERGTGELFF
many,TRBJ1-4,TRBV9,NA,TGTGCCAGCAGCGTGGGGACTGGAAATGAAAAACTGTTTTTT,CASSVGTGNEKLFF
medium-sized,TRBJ1-4,TRBV9,NA,TGTGCCAGCAGCCCACGGGGGGACAATGAAAAACTGTTTTTT,CASSPRGDNEKLFF
many,TRBJ2-3,TRBV9,NA,TGTGCCAGCAGCCCCATCGGGGGGCAAGATACGCAGTATTTT,CASSPIGGQDTQYF
many,TRBJ1-2,TRBV9,NA,TGTGCCAGCAGCGTCCCCCTCTTAGGGCCCTATGGCTACACCTTC,CASSVPLLGPYGYTF
many,TRBJ2-3,TRBV9,TRBD2,TGTGCCAGCAGCGTGACTAGCGGGGGGGCCGGAGATACGCAGTATTTT,CASSVTSGGAGDTQYF
medium-sized,TRBJ1-4,TRBV9,TRBD1,TGTGCCAGCAGCTCGCCCGGGACAGGAGTTGAAAAACTGTTTTTT,CASSSPGTGVEKLFF
many,TRBJ2-2,TRBV9,TRBD2,TGTGCCAGCAGCGTAGGTCCCCTAGCGGGAGGCCGGAACACCGGGGAGCTGTTTTTT,CASSVGPLAGGRNTGELFF
many,TRBJ2-5,TRBV9,NA,TGTGCCAGCAGCGTCGGGGGCCAAGAGACCCAGTACTTC,CASSVGGQETQYF
NA,TRBJ2-5,TRBV9,NA,TGTGCCAGCAGCGTAGGAGGGGGGCAAAAAGAGACCCAGTACTTC,CASSVGGGQKETQYF
many,TRBJ1-1,TRBV9,NA,TGTGCCAGCAGCGTAGGACATTTGATGAACACTGAAGCTTTCTTT,CASSVGHLMNTEAFF
many,TRBJ2-5,TRBV9,NA,TGTGCCAGCAGCCCCCGAGAGGGGGTGACAGAGACCCAGTACTTC,CASSPREGVTETQYF
many,TRBJ2-1,TRBV9,TRBD1,TGTGCCAGCAGCGTAGTGGGGACAGGGTTGCAGTTCTTC,CASSVVGTGLQFF
medium-sized,TRBJ2-6,TRBV9,NA,TGTGCCAGCAGTCCAGGACAGACCTCTGGGGCCAACGTCCTGACTTTC,CASSPGQTSGANVLTF
many,TRBJ2-2,TRBV9,TRBD2,TGTGCCAGCAGCGTAGGGACTAGCTCTCCCACCGGGGAGCTGTTTTTT,CASSVGTSSPTGELFF
many,TRBJ2-3,TRBV9,NA,TGTGCCAGCAGCGTAGGTTCAGGGTCCGGCACAGATACGCAGTATTTT,CASSVGSGSGTDTQYF
many,TRBJ2-3,TRBV9,TRBD2,TGTGCCAGCAGCCCCCTAGCGGAAAACACAGATACGCAGTATTTT,CASSPLAENTDTQYF
many,TRBJ2-1,TRBV9,TRBD1,TGTGCCAGCAGCGTAGCTGAAGGGGGCGCCCTGTGGAGGAATGAGCAGTTCTTC,CASSVAEGGALWRNEQFF
many,TRBJ1-2,TRBV3-1,NA,TGTGCCAGCAGCGCGTCGTCCTGGGACCCAAGGTGGGCTAACTATGGCTACACCTTC,CASSASSWDPRWANYGYTF
many,TRBJ2-3,TRBV9,TRBD2,TGTGCCAGCAGCGCTCAACCTCTAGCGGGGGGCGGAGATACGCAGTATTTT,CASSAQPLAGGGDTQYF
many,TRBJ2-7,TRBV9,NA,TGTGCCAGCAGCCAGGGATTCGGCCGCCACGAGCAGTACTTC,CASSQGFGRHEQYF
many,TRBJ1-1,TRBV9,NA,TGTGCCAGCAGCTTCTCGGACGCCCGTACTGAAGCTTTCTTT,CASSFSDARTEAFF
medium-sized,TRBJ1-5,TRBV9,TRBD1,TGTGCCAGCAGCGCATCCGGGACAGGGAATCAGCCCCAGCATTTT,CASSASGTGNQPQHF
many,TRBJ2-7,TRBV9,TRBD2,TGTGCCAGCAGCGAAGGGACTAGCGGGAGTCTCTACGAGCAGTACTTC,CASSEGTSGSLYEQYF
many,TRBJ2-5,TRBV9,TRBD1,TGTGCCAGCAGCGGGACAGGGCGAGAGACCCAGTACTTC,CASSGTGRETQYF
medium-sized,TRBJ2-2,TRBV9,TRBD2,TGTGCCAGCAGCGCCCGGGAGGAGCCGAACACCGGGGAGCTGTTTTTT,CASSAREEPNTGELFF
many,TRBJ2-1,TRBV9,TRBD2,TGTGCCAGCAGCGGAAGGACTAGCGGCCAAAGCTCCTACAATGAGCAGTTCTTC,CASSGRTSGQSSYNEQFF
many,TRBJ1-4,TRBV9,NA,TGTGCCAGCAGCGTAGGGGCAGAGAATGAAAAACTGTTTTTT,CASSVGAENEKLFF
many,TRBJ1-2,TRBV9,TRBD1,TGTGCCAGCAGCCCTCGACCAACCGGGACAGGGGACTATGGCTACACCTTC,CASSPRPTGTGDYGYTF
many,TRBJ2-2,TRBV9,NA,TGTGCCAGCAGCGTATCGGGGACCGTGAACACCGGGGAGCTGTTTTTT,CASSVSGTVNTGELFF
many,TRBJ1-6,TRBV9,NA,TGTGCCAGCAGCGTAGCCCAGGCCTCCTATAATTCACCCCTCCACTTT,CASSVAQASYNSPLHF
NA,TRBJ1-1,TRBV9,NA,TGTGCCAGCAGCCCCCAGAAGAACACTGAAGCTTTCTTT,CASSPQKNTEAFF
medium-sized,TRBJ2-5,TRBV9,TRBD1,TGTGCCAGCAGCCCGGGACAGGTTGGGGAGACCCAGTACTTC,CASSPGQVGETQYF
many,TRBJ1-3,TRBV9,NA,TGTGCCAGCAGCGTAGTGGGCCGAAACACCATATATTTT,CASSVVGRNTIYF